This T cell receptor (beta chain) was sequenced for a study of radiation and T cells in renal cell carcinoma. As for time point: blood 2 weeks post-SBRT. The treatment here: 15 Gy SBRT to primary tumor, nephrectomy 4 weeks later. Some clones are missing from TCRdb's copy, which holds only in-frame ones; the method was immunoSEQ multiplex PCR. Of roughly 120,000 clones listed, about 81% are singletons. Germline V gene lookup returns CDR1 SGHRS and CDR2 YFSETQ. The CDR3 runs to 15 residues. Trimming left V 4 bases short and J 2 bases short, with 12 bases between. The chain uses TRBV5-1 and TRBJ2-2, with D tentatively TRBD2 (6 bases). The sequencing here drew on blood, taken from a patient whose treatment included radiotherapy and nephrectomy. This clonotype was sampled from a woman aged 60-70 years with renal cell carcinoma. The CDR3 region is CASSTVGGNTGELFF. The CDR3 DNA follows: TGCGCCAGCAGCACAGTGGGGGGAAACACCGGGGAGCTGTTTTTT.